The 6 T cell receptor beta chains in this list originate from one sample, sequenced in a study of neurological immune-mediated disorders (dated by TCRdb to about 2019). Receptor libraries were prepared by 5' RACE. Sequenced using an Illumina HiSeq 2500. The raw public reads went through TCRdb reprocessing: fastp at Q25, MiXCR clone calling, in-frame beta chains kept. Rows are unified per CDR3 protein, each entry keeping the most common DNA and genes. The sample table lists approximately 50,000 distinct CDR3 sequences, about 3.7% of them with a count of one. Around 6.5% of the sample is held by the ten biggest clonotypes. The specimen was PBMCs. Receptor source: a man aged 55 to 70 with multiple sclerosis.

This clonotype was counted at least ten times. V is TRBV4-1 and J is TRBJ1-2, with 7 positions matching TRBD1. In germline, CDR1 is MGHRA, CDR2 YSYEKL. The CDR3 runs 14 residues. Trimming cost V 5 bases and J 1 base; bases outside gene matches: 4. The CDR3 sequence: CASSDRALNYGYTF. The CDR3 DNA sequence: TGCGCCAGCAGCGACAGGGCCCTTAACTATGGCTACACCTTC.

V is TRBV28 and J is TRBJ2-7; TRBD1 or TRBD2 may be the D gene (5 bases each). CDR3 length equals 15 residues. V was shortened by 5 bases and J by 0 bases, with 14 bases between the two germline ends. Germline CDR1 reads MDHEN; CDR2 reads SYDVKM. The CDR3 spells CASSITGTVSYEQYF. The CDR3 bases are TGTGCCAGCAGTATAACCGGGACGGTCTCCTACGAGCAGTACTTC. Supplemented by reference TRBV28 and TRBJ2-7, the full variable domain reads DVKVTQSSRYLVKRTGEKVFLECVQDMDHENMFWYRQDPGLGLRLIYFSYDVKMKEKGDIPEGYSVSREKKERFSLILESASTNQTSMYLCASSITGTVSYEQYFGPGTRLTVT.

Ten or more counts support this clonotype. A much larger clone differs by one base, so this may be a read error. The V and J genes are TRBV5-1 and TRBJ1-6, with D perhaps TRBD1 (5 bases). Germline V CDR1 and CDR2: SGHRS, YFSETQ. The CDR3 extends over 13 amino acids. The CDR3 here is CASSGDRDSPLNF. The CDR3 nucleotides are TGCGCCAGCAGCGGAGACAGAGATTCACCCCTCAACTTT.

This clonotype was recorded many times. This chain connects TRBV7-8 to TRBJ2-2, with D hard to call. The length of the CDR3 is 13 residues. In germline, CDR1 is SGHVS, CDR2 FQNEAQ. V shed 5 bases and J shed 0 bases, with 4 bases lying between them. CDR3 DNA sequence: TGTGCCAGCAGCCAATCGAACACCGGGGAGCTGTTTTTT. Translated: CASSQSNTGELFF.

This clonotype was detected ten times or more. The chain uses TRBV19 and TRBJ1-2; the D gene is possibly TRBD1 (5 bases). The CDR3 loop spans 13 amino acids. The germline V gene has CDR1 LNHDA and CDR2 SQIVND (reference sequence). V lost 8 bases and J 4 bases, leaving 14 bases between the germline ends. The CDR3 coding sequence is TGTGCCAGTTTCGGGAAAACAGGCTATGGCTACACCTTC. Its protein product is CASFGKTGYGYTF.

The J gene is TRBJ2-2, the V gene TRBV29-1, with D perhaps TRBD2 (7 bases). Trimming shortened V by 7 bases and J by 7 bases, and 22 bases separated the two germline ends. CDR3 length: 15 amino acids. The germline V gene has CDR1 SQVTM and CDR2 ANQGSEA. CDR3 amino acids: CSARGGRGDGGELFF. The CDR3 DNA is TGCAGCGCGAGGGGGGGCAGGGGCGATGGCGGGGAGCTGTTTTTT.